Listed below are T cell receptor beta chains from one sample, sequenced in a study of cytomegalovirus exposure and HLA in healthy donors. Sequencing used immunoSEQ multiplex PCR; TCRdb keeps in-frame clones, though not all of them. Among about 240,000 clones listed, around nine tenths were seen once. Specimen: PBMCs. Receptors were obtained from a man younger than 30 in good health and CMV-seronegative. Both conserved end residues are part of each CDR3. D genes are given only for firm matches. Size is stated for part of the rows, as once, few or many counts, or as a class when the clone is expanded.

CDR3aa	CDR3nt	d_gene	v_gene	j_gene	abundance
CASSPHDSRSNQPQHF	TGCGCCAGCAGCCCCCATGACAGTAGAAGCAATCAGCCCCAGCATTTT	.	TRBV4-1	TRBJ1-5	.
CASSVGPGGSGEQFF	TGTGCCAGCAGCGTAGGACCGGGGGGGTCCGGTGAGCAGTTCTTC	TRBD2	TRBV9	TRBJ2-1	.
CASSAKPGGRPLGHTF	TGTGCCAGCAGCGCAAAACCGGGTGGCAGGCCACTGGGGCACACCTTC	.	TRBV2	TRBJ1-2	.
CASSLAPGLAHNEQFF	TGTGCCAGCAGCTTAGCCCCGGGACTAGCCCACAATGAGCAGTTCTTC	TRBD2	TRBV7-8	TRBJ2-1	.
CASSPTWDFAQPQHF	TGTGCCAGCAGTCCGACCTGGGACTTCGCCCAGCCCCAGCATTTT	.	TRBV28	TRBJ1-5	.
CASSPLAGGIHEQYF	TGCGCCAGCAGCCCCCTAGCGGGAGGTATCCACGAGCAGTACTTC	TRBD2	TRBV4-1	TRBJ2-7	.
CASSSTGAVNYGYTF	TGTGCCAGCAGCTCAACAGGGGCCGTTAACTATGGCTACACCTTC	TRBD1	TRBV5-6	TRBJ1-2	.
CAWSSLAKGATGNTIYF	TGTGCCTGGAGTTCCCTCGCCAAGGGGGCTACGGGAAACACCATATATTTT	TRBD1	TRBV30	TRBJ1-3	.
CASSDSVSDTQYF	TGTGCCAGCAGTGATAGTGTGTCAGATACGCAGTATTTT	.	TRBV2	TRBJ2-3	.
CASTLGGATNEKLFF	TGTGCCAGCACCCTGGGGGGGGCAACTAATGAAAAACTGTTTTTT	.	TRBV28	TRBJ1-4	.
CASRRSGTLYGYTF	TGTGCCAGTAGGAGGTCCGGGACACTTTATGGCTACACCTTC	.	TRBV19	TRBJ1-2	.
CASSSPWQTYEQYF	TGTGCCAGCAGCTCCCCTTGGCAGACCTACGAGCAGTACTTC	.	TRBV7-9	TRBJ2-7	.
CASSLSEDNEQFF	TGTGCCAGCAGTTTGTCCGAGGACAATGAGCAGTTCTTC	.	TRBV27	TRBJ2-1	.
CASSHESAAGRYEQYF	TGTGCCAGCAGCCACGAGTCGGCTGCCGGGAGGTACGAGCAGTACTTC	TRBD2	TRBV11-2	TRBJ2-7	.
CASSQGTSSYEQYF	TGCGCCAGCAGCCAAGGGACATCCTCCTACGAGCAGTACTTC	.	TRBV5-1	TRBJ2-7	.
CASSLAIGLGYEQYF	TGTGCCAGCAGCTTAGCGATAGGACTAGGCTACGAGCAGTACTTC	TRBD2	TRBV7-6	TRBJ2-7	.
CASSSRTGGTEAFF	TGCGCCAGCAGCTCAAGGACAGGGGGAACTGAAGCTTTCTTT	TRBD1	TRBV5-1	TRBJ1-1	.
CASSLDRGRTEAFF	TGTGCCAGCAGCCTCGACAGGGGGAGGACTGAAGCTTTCTTT	TRBD1	TRBV7-2	TRBJ1-1	.
CASSSQPGQGSDTGELFF	TGTGCCAGCAGCTCCCAACCGGGACAGGGGTCGGACACCGGGGAGCTGTTTTTT	TRBD1	TRBV7-9	TRBJ2-2	.
CASSGSGTVRQPQHF	TGTGCCAGCAGTGGCTCCGGGACAGTCCGCCAGCCCCAGCATTTT	TRBD1	TRBV2	TRBJ1-5	.
CASSESLSGVGELFF	TGTGCCAGCAGTGAATCGCTTAGCGGGGTGGGGGAGCTGTTTTTT	TRBD2	TRBV25-1	TRBJ2-2	.
CASSRVTSGANTGELFF	TGTGCCAGCAGCCGAGTTACTAGCGGTGCGAACACCGGGGAGCTGTTTTTT	TRBD2	TRBV4-2	TRBJ2-2	.
CASTDGGEVQPQHF	TGTGCCAGCACCGATGGGGGGGAGGTTCAGCCCCAGCATTTT	.	TRBV28	TRBJ1-5	.
CASSVVGGLNNEQFF	TGTGCCAGCAGCGTAGTTGGGGGCCTCAACAATGAGCAGTTCTTC	.	TRBV9	TRBJ2-1	.
CASNRGQGAAGYTF	TGTGCCAGCAATAGGGGACAGGGGGCGGCTGGCTACACCTTC	TRBD1	TRBV2	TRBJ1-2	.
CASSGTSGGGYEQYF	TGTGCCAGCAGCGGGACTAGCGGGGGGGGTTACGAGCAGTACTTC	TRBD2	TRBV11-2	TRBJ2-7	.
CASGLQGYEQYF	TGTGCCAGCGGACTACAGGGGTACGAGCAGTACTTC	.	TRBV27	TRBJ2-7	.
CASSPRREGNEQFF	TGTGCCAGCTCACCGCGGAGGGAGGGTAATGAGCAGTTCTTC	TRBD2	TRBV18	TRBJ2-1	.
CASSLNLAGGPNTGELFF	TGCGCCAGCAGCTTGAATCTAGCGGGGGGGCCGAACACCGGGGAGCTGTTTTTT	TRBD2	TRBV5-1	TRBJ2-2	.
CASLGLAGGETQYF	TGTGCCAGCCTCGGACTAGCGGGGGGAGAGACCCAGTACTTC	TRBD2	TRBV19	TRBJ2-5	.
CASSIVGGRASGEQFF	TGTGCCAGTAGTATAGTAGGGGGGAGGGCCAGTGGCGAGCAGTTCTTC	.	TRBV19	TRBJ2-1	.
CASRPLGGVGTEAFF	TGTGCCAGCAGGCCCCTGGGAGGGGTCGGAACTGAAGCTTTCTTT	.	TRBV28	TRBJ1-1	.
CATSGRTGTRYEQYF	TGTGCCACCAGCGGCCGAACCGGGACACGCTACGAGCAGTACTTC	.	TRBV15	TRBJ2-7	.
CASSIIDRGGEQYF	TGTGCCAGCAGCATAATCGACAGGGGCGGAGAGCAGTACTTC	TRBD1	TRBV2	TRBJ2-7	.
CASSGMGSRYNEQFF	TGTGCCAGCAGCGGGATGGGGAGCCGATACAATGAGCAGTTCTTC	.	TRBV9	TRBJ2-1	.
CAWSGSTEQFF	TGTGCCTGGAGTGGTAGTACTGAGCAGTTCTTC	.	TRBV30	TRBJ2-1	.
CASSPGTGRSDTQYF	TGTGCCAGCAGCCCCGGGACAGGGAGGTCGGATACGCAGTATTTT	TRBD1	TRBV6-6	TRBJ2-3	.
CAWKPASAYNEQFF	TGTGCCTGGAAACCGGCTAGCGCCTACAATGAGCAGTTCTTC	.	TRBV30	TRBJ2-1	.
CASSQTGGYSPLHF	TGTGCCAGCAGTCAGACAGGGGGTTATTCACCCCTCCACTTT	TRBD1	TRBV27	TRBJ1-6	.
CASSIGLAAEAFF	TGTGCCAGTAGTATTGGCCTAGCGGCTGAAGCTTTCTTT	.	TRBV19	TRBJ1-1	.
CASSFPRDYGYTF	TGTGCCAGCAGTTTTCCCAGGGACTATGGCTACACCTTC	.	TRBV28	TRBJ1-2	.
CASSPQAGQMTGELFF	TGCGCCAGCAGCCCTCAAGCGGGGCAAATGACCGGGGAGCTGTTTTTT	TRBD2	TRBV4-3	TRBJ2-2	once
CASGLAGVKEQFF	TGTGCCTCGGGACTAGCGGGAGTAAAGGAGCAGTTCTTC	TRBD2	TRBV30	TRBJ2-1	once
CASSIGGQRAFNEKLFF	TGTGCCAGCAGTATTGGGGGACAGAGGGCCTTTAATGAAAAACTGTTTTTT	TRBD1	TRBV5-6	TRBJ1-4	.
CASSPGRNYGYTF	TGTGCCAGCAGCCCAGGGCGAAACTATGGCTACACCTTC	.	TRBV28	TRBJ1-2	few
CASRETGVGQPQHF	TGTGCCAGTAGGGAGACAGGGGTGGGGCAGCCCCAGCATTTT	TRBD1	TRBV19	TRBJ1-5	.
CSSIMNTEAFF	TGCAGTTCTATCATGAACACTGAAGCTTTCTTT	.	TRBV20-1	TRBJ1-1	.
CASYGGEGTIYF	TGTGCCAGTTACGGGGGGGAAGGCACCATATATTTT	.	TRBV2	TRBJ1-3	.
CASSAIQGSPYNEQFF	TGTGCCAGCAGCGCAATCCAGGGGAGCCCCTACAATGAGCAGTTCTTC	.	TRBV5-4	TRBJ2-1	.
CASSYSEGKKDYTF	TGTGCCAGCAGTTACTCGGAGGGAAAGAAGGACTACACCTTC	.	TRBV6-5	TRBJ1-2	.